The 14 T cell receptor beta chains below all came from one sample that was sequenced in a study of post-analysis software for immune sequencing data. General study points: Comparison of patients with controls showed roughly five TRBV segments more frequent in patients, TRBV5-6, TRBV5-1 and TRBV20-1 among them.

Every TCR beta cDNA library bore unique molecular identifiers. Via MiXCR, TCRdb re-called the PCR reads, giving one row per CDR3 protein. The sample carries approximately 440,000 distinct CDR3 sequences, roughly 46% recorded once. These receptors have no identified antigens. Sequencing was carried out using blood. These receptors all come from a girl between 10 and 17 years old with multiple sclerosis.

There are a few counts of this clonotype. V gene TRBV7-2 combines with J gene TRBJ2-3, with a possible D match to TRBD2 (6 bases). Trimming shortened V by 2 bases and J by 4 bases, and 10 bases separated the two germline ends. The CDR3 loop spans 14 amino acids. The V gene's germline CDR1 is SGHTA and CDR2 FQGNSA. In DNA, the CDR3 is TGTGCCAGCAGCTTAAGTGCGGGGTCAGATACGCAGTATTTT. It translates to CASSLSAGSDTQYF.

This clonotype has a handful of counts. The chain recombines TRBV2 with TRBJ1-2; D is unresolved. V lost 6 bases and J 6 bases, leaving 17 bases between the germline ends. The CDR3 is made up of 14 amino acids. Per germline, CDR1 SNHLY and CDR2 FYNNEI. The CDR3 reads CASSVTGVTHGYTF. The CDR3 nucleotides are TGTGCCAGCAGCGTCACGGGAGTTACTCATGGCTACACCTTC.

The rearrangement joins TRBV4-2 to TRBJ1-5; D not resolved. Germline lookup yields CDR1 LGHNA and CDR2 YNFKEQ. The CDR3 totals 16 residues. V lost 0 bases and J 7 bases, leaving 16 bases between the germline ends. The CDR3, as DNA: TGTGCCAGCAGCCAAGAAACAGCCAGGTCAGACCAGCCCCAGCATTTT. The encoded protein is CASSQETARSDQPQHF.

The V call is TRBV6-6, the J call TRBJ2-1; D possibly corresponds to TRBD2 (5 bases). Germline-derived CDR1 and CDR2 are MNHNY and SVGAGI (reference sequence). V lost 0 bases, J lost 4 bases, and 13 bases lay in between. CDR3 length: 16 residues. CDR3 residues: CASSYSTVRGYNEQFF. The CDR3 nucleotides are TGTGCCAGCAGTTACTCGACGGTACGGGGTTACAATGAGCAGTTCTTC.

This clonotype was seen only a few times. The chain uses TRBV5-1 and TRBJ2-3; tentative D call: TRBD2 (6 bases). The V gene lost 0 bases and the J gene lost 0 bases, with 8 bases spanning the gap. Germline assignment: CDR1 SGHRS and CDR2 YFSETQ. The CDR3 consists of 15 residues. CDR3 bases: TGCGCCAGCAGCTTGGAGGGGACTAGCACAGATACGCAGTATTTT. This codes for CASSLEGTSTDTQYF.

The chain employs TRBV21-1 and TRBJ2-7; the D call of TRBD1 is as the table states it, not checked on the DNA. TRBV21-1 is designated a pseudogene. This CDR3 region has 14 residues. CDR3 in amino acids: CASVTGTGDCEQYF. For the CDR3, the DNA is TGTGCCAGCGTAACCGGGACAGGGGACTGCGAGCAGTACTTC.

The V and J genes are TRBV6-2 or TRBV6-3 and TRBJ2-5, with D possibly TRBD2 on 7 matching bases. The CDR3 contains 16 residues. CDR1 and CDR2 (germline): MNHEY, SVGEGT. Trimming cost V 7 bases and J 11 bases, with 29 bases left between them. DNA for the CDR3: TGTGCCAGCACCACCTTAGGGGGAGGGCGGGACAATGAGCAGTACTTC. This translates into CASTTLGGGRDNEQYF.

A note on this clonotype: The junction differs from germline at one of its ends, possibly a read error. This chain joins TRBV7-7 and TRBJ2-7; D is tentatively TRBD1 or TRBD2 (5 bases each). Germline values: CDR1 SSHAT, CDR2 FNYEAQ (reference sequence). CDR3 length: 15 amino acids. CDR3: CASSPLPRAGTEQYF. The CDR3 DNA follows: TGTGCTAGCAGCCCTCTACCCAGGGCCGGGACCGAGCAGTACTTC.

The V and J genes are TRBV20-1 and TRBJ2-7; TRBD2 matches 13 bases. Germline CDR1 and CDR2: DFQATT and SNEGSKA (reference sequence). The trim removed 6 bases at V and 2 bases at J, leaving 7 bases unmatched. This CDR3 comprises 15 residues. Here the CDR3 DNA reads TGCAGTGCGCGAGGACTAGCGGGAGTCCCCTACGAGCAGTACTTC. It encodes CSARGLAGVPYEQYF.

The J gene is TRBJ2-7, the V gene TRBV28, with D tentatively TRBD2 (6 bases). The V and J ends lost 6 bases and 6 bases respectively, with 18 bases between them. The length of the CDR3 is 14 residues. CDR1 is MDHEN and CDR2 is SYDVKM in the germline V gene. Here the CDR3 DNA reads TGTGCCAGCAGCTTAGTCCCGGGACTGGGCGAGCAGTACTTC. Translating gives CASSLVPGLGEQYF.

The rearrangement links TRBV4-1 to TRBJ2-5; 12 nucleotides match TRBD1. Losses at the gene ends were 4 bases for V and 4 bases for J; bases not matched to a gene: 13. This CDR3 has 18 amino acids. The germline V gene encodes CDR1 MGHRA and CDR2 YSYEKL. In nucleotides, the CDR3 is TGCGCCAGCAGCCCGGGACAGGGGGCTGCTCCCGCCGGAGAGACCCAGTACTTC. Its protein product is CASSPGQGAAPAGETQYF.

This sequence joins TRBV29-1 and TRBJ1-1, with TRBD1 matching 7 bases. Unmatched junction bases numbered 7, after V lost 7 bases and J lost 2 bases. The CDR3 is 13 amino acids. Per germline, CDR1 SQVTM and CDR2 ANQGSEA. This chain's CDR3 is CSAQGTVNTEAFF. The CDR3 DNA reads as TGCAGCGCCCAAGGGACAGTTAACACTGAAGCTTTCTTT.

The gene calls are TRBV7-8 and TRBJ2-3; D uncertain. The V and J ends lost 4 bases and 6 bases respectively, with 11 bases between them. The CDR3 length is 13 residues. The germline CDR1 and CDR2 sequences are SGHVS and FQNEAQ. Written as DNA, the CDR3 is TGTGCCAGCAGCTCCGGTCCGCGTGATACGCAGTATTTT. Its translation: CASSSGPRDTQYF. Variable domain in full (rest from reference TRBV7-8 and TRBJ2-3): GAGVSQSPRYKVAKRGQDVALRCDPISGHVSLFWYQQALGQGPEFLTYFQNEAQLDKSGLPSDRFFAERPEGSVSTLKIQRTQQEDSAVYLCASSSGPRDTQYFGPGTRLTVL.

Comment on this clonotype: This is likely a read error, given that the CDR3 carries no conserved phenylalanine or tryptophan at its end. The J gene is TRBJ1-5, the V gene TRBV6-1, with a weak D call TRBD1 (6 bases). The germline V gene has CDR1 MNHNS and CDR2 SASEGT. Trimming left V 8 bases short and J 1 base short, with 12 bases between. CDR3 length: 14 residues. CDR3 coding DNA: TGTGCCAGCGCACGGGACACAAGCAATCAGCCCCAGCATTGT. Translation: CASARDTSNQPQHC.